This T cell receptor (beta chain) appears in the sequencing data of a study of cytomegalovirus exposure and HLA in healthy donors. Study-wide background: Per a later analysis, the approximately 690 first-cohort and about 120 validation repertoires shared one platform.

Profiled with immunoSEQ multiplex PCR; TCRdb holds only in-frame clones, not every one. The sample lists approximately 170,000 clones, roughly 80% occurring once. Comments on this clone: The antigen remains unidentified.

Looked up from germline, CDR1 is SEHNR and CDR2 is FQNEAQ (reference sequence). This CDR3 comprises 14 residues. The V gene end was trimmed by 8 bases and the J gene end by 2 bases; junction bases not matched to a gene: 3. General study findings and limits: The authors confirmed in vitro that a few CMV-associated chains were specific for CMV antigens. The finding came from a later analysis; first-cohort TCR clusters tended to co-occur in the 110 or so validation repertoires.

From the approximately 120-subject validation cohort, which was separate from the roughly 610-subject first cohort, the donors were drawn. The chain couples TRBV7-9 to TRBJ2-2; 9 bases align to TRBD1. Input material: PBMCs. This receptor was taken from a man aged 25-45 years in good health and CMV-seropositive. The CDR3 nucleotides are TGTGCCAGCGGGGGACAGGGTAACACCGGGGAGCTGTTTTTT. It encodes CASGGQGNTGELFF.